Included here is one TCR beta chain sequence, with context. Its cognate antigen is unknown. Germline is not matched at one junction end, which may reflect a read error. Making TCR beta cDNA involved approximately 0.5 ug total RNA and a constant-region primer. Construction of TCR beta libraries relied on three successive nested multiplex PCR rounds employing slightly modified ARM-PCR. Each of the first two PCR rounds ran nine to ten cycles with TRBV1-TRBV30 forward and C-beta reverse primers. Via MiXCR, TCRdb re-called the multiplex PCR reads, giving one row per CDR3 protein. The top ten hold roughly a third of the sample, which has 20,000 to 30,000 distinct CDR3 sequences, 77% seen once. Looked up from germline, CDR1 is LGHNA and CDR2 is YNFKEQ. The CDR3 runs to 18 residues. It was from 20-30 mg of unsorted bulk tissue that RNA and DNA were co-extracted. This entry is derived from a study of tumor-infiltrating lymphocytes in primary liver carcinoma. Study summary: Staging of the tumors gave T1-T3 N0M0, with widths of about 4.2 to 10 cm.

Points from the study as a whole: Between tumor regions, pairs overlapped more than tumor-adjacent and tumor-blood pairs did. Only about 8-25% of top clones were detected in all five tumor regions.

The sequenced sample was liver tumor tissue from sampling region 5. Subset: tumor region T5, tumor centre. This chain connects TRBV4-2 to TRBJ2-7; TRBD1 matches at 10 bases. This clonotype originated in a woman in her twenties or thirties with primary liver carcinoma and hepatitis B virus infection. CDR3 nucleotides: TGTGTCAGCAGCCAGGAACACCTAGGACAGGGGGGACCGTGCGATCAGTACTTC. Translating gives CVSSQEHLGQGGPCDQYF.